Listed here is a single T cell receptor beta chain. This clonotype occurred a few times. It lacks a known antigen. The record has no base qualities; no much larger clone is one base away. At the junction V is shortened by 0 bases and J by 5 bases; bases outside the gene matches: 18. The CDR3 runs 19 residues from the cysteine to the phenylalanine. The kept DNA is CDR3 alone, 57 bases in frame from the first base. CDR1 DFQATT and CDR2 SNEGSKA are derived from the germline V gene (reference sequence). The library was obtained by 5' RACE. Sequencing took place on an Illumina HiSeq 2500. The second PCR ran for roughly 7 to 11 cycles and used a J-beta primer mix along with a sample-barcoded 5' primer. A template-switch 5' adaptor carrying 12 random nucleotides introduced a unique molecular identifier onto each TCR beta cDNA molecule. At least 2.5 million CDR3-containing paired-end reads were obtained from each sample. The Mint cDNA synthesis kit, primed by a TRBC-specific oligonucleotide, was used to synthesize first-strand cDNA from all RNA. All cDNA was treated with uracil-DNA glycosylase and then went through a first 18-cycle PCR with the universal primers M1SS and BC2_uni_R. The published analysis was carried out like this. For normalization, 1 million high-quality reads, each with a distinct molecular identifier, were randomly selected from each sample. Reads sharing molecular identifiers were discarded rather than binned into consensus sequences. CDR3 identification, clonotype clustering and error correction used MiTCR with a Q25 quality threshold and the strictest error-elimination algorithm. A nonparametric unseen species model with Euler transformation was used to estimate a lower bound on total TCR beta diversity. The public reads were reanalyzed by TCRdb: fastp trimming at Q25, MiXCR alignment, in-frame beta chains only. All rows with the same CDR3 protein become a single entry with the most common DNA and genes. TCRdb, rather than the study authors, made the V and J calls. The sample table holds fewer than 800,000 distinct CDR3 sequences, of which around 21% were seen once. The ten largest make up 3.5% to 4% of the sample.

The 35 to 40 donors, aged about 6 to 95 years, were systemically healthy Caucasian individuals from Russia. Each donor gave roughly 11 milliliters of peripheral blood, drawn into EDTA-treated Vacutainer tubes. PBMCs were isolated by Ficoll-Paque density-gradient centrifugation, with at least 7 million obtained per sample. Total RNA, at least 6 micrograms per sample, was extracted from PBMCs with Trizol reagent. For every donor, an aliquot of PBMCs went through flow cytometry to measure the percentages of naive CD45RAhigh/CD27high T cells. These data come from a study of blood T cells in healthy people across ages (dated by TCRdb to the mid-2010s). Study-level background: In model experiments, roughly one uniquely barcoded TCR beta cDNA molecule per two T cells was captured by template switching. Age-related changes in TCR beta repertoire diversity were measured in the study by deep sequencing normalized with unique cDNA molecular identifiers. Four age groups were formed from the donors: young (average roughly 15 years), middle-aged (roughly 38), aged (62) and long-lived (around 82). To avoid experimental bias, donors of different ages were randomly spread across the sequencing lanes. Using the same blood draw, the study looked at two additional independent replicas of 1 million unique cDNA reads for two donors, one aged 18 to 30 and the other aged 80 or older. The full study reports these points: Observed TCR beta diversity per million T cells fell roughly linearly with age, and a significant reduction was already apparent by age around 40. Since profiling was done on bulk unsorted PBMCs, naive and antigen-experienced compartments could not be conclusively compared. There was a strong correlation between observed TCR beta diversity and the percentage of naive T cells measured by flow cytometry. Because the CMV infection status of the donors was unknown, age-related changes in expanded clonotypes may potentially have been confounded. Compared with the aged group, the long-lived group had more naive CD4+ T cells, fewer expanded clones and increased TCR diversity, suggesting age selection. Estimates of total diversity based on one million sequenced T cells were regarded as lower bounds and as underestimates.

The sequence derives from an older man in good health. This sequence uses TRBV20-1 and TRBJ2-3; TRBD2 fits 9 bases in the junction. Sequences were obtained from blood. The encoded CDR3 is CSARDRWASGTRDGDTQYF. The DNA sequence is as follows: TGCAGTGCTAGAGATCGTTGGGCTAGCGGGACTCGTGATGGAGATACGCAGTATTTT.